The TCR beta chain described here comes from a study of T cells after yellow fever vaccination. General study points: After the booster, over 95% of CD4 and approximately 87% of CD8 primary-response clones were re-detected.

This CDR3 has 16 amino acids. The germline V gene encodes CDR1 LGHNA and CDR2 YSLEER. V lost 4 bases and J lost 7, with 17 bases in between. TCRdb passed the 5' RACE reads through MiXCR, listing each CDR3 protein once. The sample lists around 120,000 distinct CDR3 sequences, roughly 15% occurring once. This clonotype was detected a few times. Its target is not known. The source was CD8+ T cells sorted from PBMCs, collected 5 days after the yellow fever booster vaccination. The origin of this receptor is a man between 18 and 29 years old who received the YFV17D yellow fever vaccine. V and J are TRBV4-3 and TRBJ1-6, with TRBD1 as a possible D gene (6 bases). DNA for the CDR3: TGCGCCAGCAGCCTAGATGCGGGGGCTAGGAATTCACCCCTCCACTTT. It is translated as CASSLDAGARNSPLHF.